A selection of T cell receptor beta chains follows, all from one sample in a study of blood T cells in healthy people across ages. Via MiXCR, TCRdb re-called the 5' RACE reads, giving one row per CDR3 protein. The sample has around 1,700,000 distinct CDR3 sequences; 28% are singletons. Sequenced input: blood. These receptors were obtained from a woman in her 30s in good health. Both conserved end residues are part of each CDR3. Fields, in order: CDR3 length, J gene, clone size, D gene, V gene, CDR3 DNA, CDR3 protein. The D gene is left open where the match is weak. Only part of the rows carry a size: once, few, many, or a class if the clone is expanded.

len: 14
j_gene: TRBJ2-3
abundance: -
d_gene: -
v_gene: TRBV11-3
CDR3nt: TGTGCCAGCAGCTTGAGCTCCTTGGGGGATACGCAGTATTTT
CDR3aa: CASSLSSLGDTQYF

len: 13
j_gene: TRBJ1-2
abundance: -
d_gene: TRBD1
v_gene: TRBV7-9
CDR3nt: TGTGCCAGCAGCGAAGGGACAGGGTCTGGCTACACCTTC
CDR3aa: CASSEGTGSGYTF

len: 14
j_gene: TRBJ1-3
abundance: -
d_gene: -
v_gene: TRBV29-1
CDR3nt: TGCAGCGCTGGAAAAGGGTCCTCTGGAAACACCATATATTTT
CDR3aa: CSAGKGSSGNTIYF

len: 15
j_gene: TRBJ1-2
abundance: few
d_gene: -
v_gene: TRBV4-1
CDR3nt: TGCGCCAGCAGCCAAGACGAGAGTTGGGGCTATGGCTACACCTTC
CDR3aa: CASSQDESWGYGYTF

len: 13
j_gene: TRBJ1-2
abundance: few
d_gene: -
v_gene: TRBV20-1
CDR3nt: TGCAGTGCTAGCCCCTCGGGAACCTATGGCTACACCTTC
CDR3aa: CSASPSGTYGYTF

len: 11
j_gene: TRBJ2-1
abundance: few
d_gene: -
v_gene: TRBV29-1
CDR3nt: TGCAGCGTTGAGTCGCGGAATGAGCAGTTCTTC
CDR3aa: CSVESRNEQFF

len: 13
j_gene: TRBJ2-7
abundance: few
d_gene: TRBD2
v_gene: TRBV30
CDR3nt: TGTGCCTACCAGCGGGAGGCCTCGGTCGAGCAGTACTTC
CDR3aa: CAYQREASVEQYF

len: 15
j_gene: TRBJ2-3
abundance: -
d_gene: -
v_gene: TRBV7-8
CDR3nt: TGTGCCAGCAGCTTACGGCCTAGCAGCACAGATACGCAGTATTTT
CDR3aa: CASSLRPSSTDTQYF

len: 14
j_gene: TRBJ2-1
abundance: -
d_gene: -
v_gene: TRBV6-1
CDR3nt: TGTGCCAGCAGTGTAACTAGGACGAGAGTTGAGCAGTTCTTC
CDR3aa: CASSVTRTRVEQFF

len: 15
j_gene: TRBJ2-7
abundance: -
d_gene: TRBD1
v_gene: TRBV11-2
CDR3nt: TGTGCCAGCAGCTTAGAGTGGACAGGATGGGACGAGCAGTACTTC
CDR3aa: CASSLEWTGWDEQYF

len: 13
j_gene: TRBJ1-1
abundance: -
d_gene: -
v_gene: TRBV29-1
CDR3nt: TGCAGCGTTCTTGCGGATCTGGGAACTGAAGCTTTCTTT
CDR3aa: CSVLADLGTEAFF